The 22 T cell receptor beta chains reported below all come from one sample, sequenced in a study of molecular identifiers for immune sequencing clone quantification. TCRdb reprocessed the PCR reads via MiXCR and lists one record per CDR3 protein. This sample has 90,000 or so distinct CDR3 sequences, with over 20% found just once. Sample: naive CD8+ T cells from blood, with Jurkat cell RNA spiked in. The subset was: FACS-sorted CD8+CD4-CCR7+CD45RA+ naive T cells. The receptors were sampled from a human donor in good health. Some libraries in this study had Jurkat cell RNA spiked in.

This sequence joins TRBV27 and TRBJ2-7, with D maybe TRBD1 (5 bases). With 3 bases removed from V and 5 bases from J, the gap between germline ends came to 14 bases. The CDR3 is 14 amino acids. From germline, CDR1 is MNHEY and CDR2 SMNVEV (reference sequence). CDR3 amino acids: CASSFPGSQDEQYF. DNA of the CDR3: TGTGCCAGCAGTTTTCCAGGGTCCCAAGACGAGCAGTACTTC.

The chain couples TRBV28 to TRBJ2-4; D might be TRBD2 (6 bases). Germline CDR1 MDHEN, CDR2 SYDVKM. CDR3 length equals 15 residues. V was pared by 3 bases and J by 3 bases, with 12 bases between. The CDR3: CASSFRGLVKNIQYF. For the CDR3, the DNA is TGTGCCAGCAGTTTTCGGGGACTTGTCAAAAACATTCAGTACTTC.

This clonotype has ten or more counts. The V gene is TRBV5-1, the J gene TRBJ2-1; TRBD1 or TRBD2 may be the D gene (6 bases each). V dropped 5 bases and J dropped 6 bases, with 12 bases sitting between them. The CDR3 is 13 amino acids. The V gene's germline CDR1 is SGHRS and CDR2 YFSETQ. The CDR3 here is CASRTGGSNEQFF. The CDR3 DNA is TGCGCCAGCAGGACCGGGGGCAGCAATGAGCAGTTCTTC.

CDR3 coding DNA: TGTGCCAGCAGCCACCAGGGACCCGATCAGCCCCAGCATTTT. Translated, it gives CASSHQGPDQPQHF. V and J are TRBV7-9 and TRBJ1-5; possible D gene TRBD1, 5 bases. V was shortened by 5 bases and J by 5 bases, with 13 bases between the two germline ends. The CDR3 runs to 14 residues. CDR1 is SEHNR and CDR2 is FQNEAQ in the germline V gene (reference sequence).

This clonotype was seen only a few times. The V call is TRBV7-2, the J call TRBJ2-1, with 9 bases that match TRBD1. CDR1 is SGHTA and CDR2 is FQGNSA in the germline V gene. The CDR3 has 17 residues. J lost 6 bases, V lost 0 bases, and 9 bases had no gene match. CDR3 sequence: CASSLAPPGQGLNEQFF. CDR3 nucleotides: TGTGCCAGCAGCTTAGCCCCACCGGGACAGGGACTCAATGAGCAGTTCTTC.

As to this clonotype: This could be a read error, since a much larger clone is one nucleotide away. V is TRBV6-2 or TRBV6-3 and J is TRBJ2-5; D gene unclear. This CDR3 has 12 residues. From germline, CDR1 is MNHEY and CDR2 SVGEGT. The chain's CDR3 is CASSSISETRYF. CDR3 sequence (DNA): TGTGCCAGCAGTTCTATAAGCGAGACCCGGTACTTC.

With respect to this clonotype: Possible read error: a much larger clone is one base away. The chain couples TRBV7-6 to TRBJ2-7; a possible D gene is TRBD2 (5 bases). The CDR3 consists of 11 residues. Germline lookup yields CDR1 SGHVS and CDR2 FNYEAQ. Trimming left V 5 bases short and J 6 bases short, with 8 bases between. This CDR3 reads CASSIGGEQYF. Here the CDR3 DNA reads TGTGCCAGCAGCATAGGAGGCGAGCAGTACTTC.

Turning to this clonotype: Since a much larger clone is just one base distant, this may be a read error. The V call is TRBV27, the J call TRBJ2-1; 10 bases fit TRBD2. Germline V CDR1 and CDR2: MNHEY, SMNVEV (reference sequence). The CDR3 is 14 residues long. The CDR3 sequence: CAGSFGTSANEQFF. CDR3 DNA: TGTGCCGGCAGTTTCGGGACTAGCGCAAATGAGCAGTTCTTC.

The sample holds one count of this clonotype. The V and J genes are TRBV6-9 and TRBJ2-7; D is ambiguous. Germline V gene data show CDR1 as MNHGY and CDR2 as SVAAGI. The V and J ends lost 8 bases and 5 bases respectively, with 4 bases between them. CDR3 size: 9 residues. CDR3 nucleotide sequence: TGTGCCAGCGAGGACGAGCAGTACTTC. It is translated as CASEDEQYF.

This clonotype has ten or more counts. The chain employs TRBV6-5 and TRBJ2-3, with D perhaps matching TRBD2 (5 bases). Trimming pared 6 bases from V and 4 bases from J, leaving 14 bases between. Per germline, CDR1 MNHEY and CDR2 SVGAGI. The CDR3 sequence is 14 residues long. The DNA of the CDR3 is TGTGCCAGCAGGTCCATACTAGGGCCAGATACGCAGTATTTT. It encodes CASRSILGPDTQYF.

To note about this clonotype: This may arise from a read error, as a much more abundant clone is one base away. The rearrangement links TRBV28 to TRBJ2-7, with TRBD1 matching 7 bases. J lost 5 bases, V lost 3 bases, and 7 bases had no gene match. Looked up from germline, CDR1 is MDHEN and CDR2 is SYDVKM. The CDR3 contains 14 residues. The CDR3 DNA reads as TGTGCCAGCAGTTTTGGACAGGCCTACCACGAGCAGTACTTC. It codes for CASSFGQAYHEQYF.

In this sample, this clonotype turned up many times. The V gene is TRBV5-4, the J gene TRBJ1-1; weak D call: TRBD1 (6 bases). Trimming pared 4 bases from V and 3 bases from J, leaving 25 bases between. CDR1 is SGHNT and CDR2 is YYREEE in the germline V gene (reference sequence). This CDR3 spans 18 amino acids. The CDR3 region is CASSPPNTPTGLDTEAFF. The CDR3 DNA reads as TGTGCCAGCAGCCCCCCAAATACCCCGACAGGTCTGGACACTGAAGCTTTCTTT.

Regarding this clonotype: This may be a read error: a much more frequent sequence differs by one nucleotide. CDR3 in amino acids: CASSSVQGPPYEQHF. Written as DNA, the CDR3 is TGTGCCAGCAGCTCGGTACAGGGACCACCCTACGAGCAGCACTTC. V gene TRBV7-9 combines with J gene TRBJ2-7; tentative D call: TRBD1 (6 bases). Germline V gene sequence: CDR1 SEHNR, CDR2 FQNEAQ (reference sequence). The CDR3 has 15 residues.

The V call is TRBV9, the J call TRBJ2-7; D may be TRBD2 (6 bases). V was shortened by 0 bases and J by 5 bases, with 12 bases between the two germline ends. The CDR3 loop spans 14 amino acids. Germline lookup yields CDR1 SGDLS and CDR2 YYNGEE. The CDR3 DNA sequence: TGTGCCAGCAGCGTAGGCGGGAATGCCCACGAGCAGTACTTC. Encoded protein: CASSVGGNAHEQYF.

Ten or more counts support this clonotype. The gene calls are TRBV20-1 and TRBJ1-1; D ambiguous. The CDR3 sequence is 9 residues long. The V gene's germline CDR1 is DFQATT and CDR2 SNEGSKA (reference sequence). The CDR3 region is CSPGTEAFF. The CDR3 coding sequence is TGCAGCCCGGGCACTGAAGCTTTCTTT.

The chain combines TRBV6-1 with TRBJ2-6; no definite D call. CDR1 and CDR2 (germline): MNHNS, SASEGT. Trimming left V 10 bases short and J 0 bases short, with 10 bases between. The CDR3 runs to 14 residues. CDR3 loop: CAIGISSGANVLTF. The CDR3 DNA follows: TGTGCCATCGGCATCTCCTCTGGGGCCAACGTCCTGACTTTC.

The table lists this clonotype with a few counts. This chain uses TRBV6-1 with TRBJ2-1; 11 positions agree with TRBD2. This CDR3 has 15 amino acids. The germline gives CDR1 MNHNS, CDR2 SASEGT. V shed 5 bases, J shed 6 bases, and the junction held 6 bases outside the gene matches. In nucleotides, the CDR3 is TGTGCCAGCAGTAGGATAGCGGGGGGGCCCAATGAGCAGTTCTTC. Its protein is CASSRIAGGPNEQFF.

For this clonotype: Since a much larger clone is just one base distant, this may be a read error. V is TRBV20-1 and J is TRBJ2-7, with TRBD1 as a possible D gene (5 bases). CDR1 is DFQATT, CDR2 SNEGSKA, per germline (reference sequence). CDR3 size: 15 residues. Trimming cost V 1 base and J 0 bases, with 13 bases left between them. The CDR3 DNA reads as TGCAGTGCTAGAGGTCGAGGACACCCCTCCTACGAGCAGTACTTC. Translated: CSARGRGHPSYEQYF.

The table lists this clonotype with many counts. The V call is TRBV28, the J call TRBJ2-7; either TRBD1 or TRBD2 may supply D (6 bases each). The V end was cut by 3 bases, the J end by 3 bases, with 15 bases between. The CDR3 spans 15 residues. Germline V gene lookup returns CDR1 MDHEN and CDR2 SYDVKM. The CDR3 loop is CASSFGGSVIYEQYF. In DNA form, the CDR3 reads TGTGCCAGCAGTTTCGGGGGCTCGGTAATCTACGAGCAGTACTTC.

Comment on this clonotype: This may be a read error: a much more frequent sequence differs by one nucleotide. The V gene is TRBV12-3 or TRBV12-4, the J gene TRBJ1-1; D is perhaps TRBD1 (5 bases). This CDR3 comprises 13 residues. CDR3 nucleotides: TGTGCCAGCAGTTTTAGAACAGGATCTGAATCTTTCTTT. This codes for CASSFRTGSESFF.

This clonotype was observed many times. The V and J genes are TRBV7-6 and TRBJ2-7; D is possibly TRBD2 (6 bases). Germline CDR1 is SGHVS and CDR2 is FNYEAQ. Trimming removed 5 bases from V and 3 bases from J, with 14 bases in between. The CDR3 runs to 14 residues. The CDR3 bases are TGTGCCAGCAGCAAATCCACGGGGGTCTACGAGCAGTACTTC. Translating it yields CASSKSTGVYEQYF.

This chain connects TRBV12-3 or TRBV12-4 to TRBJ2-7; a weak D match, TRBD1 (6 bases). The ends were cut back, 5 bases at V and 5 bases at J, with 16 bases in the middle. The CDR3 totals 14 residues. The CDR3 protein is CASSGDQGFHEQYF. The CDR3 DNA follows: TGTGCCAGCAGTGGAGACCAGGGGTTCCACGAGCAGTACTTC.